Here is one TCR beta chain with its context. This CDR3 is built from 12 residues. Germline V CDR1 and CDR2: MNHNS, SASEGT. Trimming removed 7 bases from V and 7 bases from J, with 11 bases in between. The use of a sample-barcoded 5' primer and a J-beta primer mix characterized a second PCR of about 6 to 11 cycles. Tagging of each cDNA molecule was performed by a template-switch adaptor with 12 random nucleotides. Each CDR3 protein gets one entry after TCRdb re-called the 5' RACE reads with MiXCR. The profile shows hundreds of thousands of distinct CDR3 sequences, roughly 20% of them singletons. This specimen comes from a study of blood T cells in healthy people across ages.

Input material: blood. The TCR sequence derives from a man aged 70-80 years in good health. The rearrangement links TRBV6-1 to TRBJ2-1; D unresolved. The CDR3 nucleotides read TGTGCCAGCACTACCGCCTTGAATGAGCAGTTCTTC. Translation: CASTTALNEQFF.